A selection of T cell receptor beta chains follows, all from one sample in a study of OX40 agonist ivuxolimab in advanced cancers. TCRdb's table, derived via immunoSEQ multiplex PCR, lists solely in-frame clones and lacks some. This sample carries 60,000 to 75,000 clones, less than 90% of them seen once, and the ten largest clones take around 8%. The material was CD4+ or CD8+ T cells sorted from blood, obtained in a trial of the OX40 agonist ivuxolimab. Receptors were obtained from an adult with an advanced solid tumor such as melanoma, head and neck, liver or kidney cancer. Both conserved end residues are part of each CDR3. Each record gives: clone size, D gene, V gene, J gene, CDR3 DNA, CDR3 protein. A D gene is named only where the DNA matches it firmly. The size of a clone is reported for some rows only, either as once, few or many, or as a class for expanded clones.

clone_size: -
d_call: TRBD1
v_call: TRBV6-6
j_call: TRBJ1-3
cdr3_nt: TGTGCCAGCAGTTACACCGACAGGGCACGAAACACCATATATTTT
cdr3_aa: CASSYTDRARNTIYF

clone_size: -
d_call: -
v_call: TRBV18
j_call: TRBJ1-5
cdr3_nt: TGTGCCAGCTCTTTAGGGGGACGAAATCAGCCCCAGCATTTT
cdr3_aa: CASSLGGRNQPQHF

clone_size: -
d_call: TRBD1
v_call: TRBV27
j_call: TRBJ1-1
cdr3_nt: TGTGCCAGCAGTTTATACCCGGGACAGGGGACTGAAGCTTTCTTT
cdr3_aa: CASSLYPGQGTEAFF

clone_size: -
d_call: -
v_call: TRBV6-5
j_call: TRBJ1-6
cdr3_nt: TGTGCCAGCAGTTACTCAGTACATCCACCCCTCCACTTT
cdr3_aa: CASSYSVHPPLHF

clone_size: -
d_call: -
v_call: TRBV7-2
j_call: TRBJ1-6
cdr3_nt: TGTGCCAGCAGCTTAGCAGGGTTCCGTAATTCACCCCTCCACTTT
cdr3_aa: CASSLAGFRNSPLHF

clone_size: few
d_call: TRBD2
v_call: TRBV2
j_call: TRBJ2-1
cdr3_nt: TGTGCCAGCAGAGGAAGCGGGAGGGCCTTCGGCAATGAGCAGTTCTTC
cdr3_aa: CASRGSGRAFGNEQFF

clone_size: once
d_call: -
v_call: TRBV28
j_call: TRBJ1-6
cdr3_nt: TGTGCCAGCAGTTTTGGGGGGCCCTTGTTAGCCCTCCACTTT
cdr3_aa: CASSFGGPLLALHF

clone_size: -
d_call: TRBD2
v_call: TRBV5-4
j_call: TRBJ2-3
cdr3_nt: TGTGCCAGCAGCTTACTTACTAGCGCCACAGATACGCAGTATTTT
cdr3_aa: CASSLLTSATDTQYF

clone_size: -
d_call: TRBD1
v_call: TRBV27
j_call: TRBJ2-7
cdr3_nt: TGTGCCAGCAGTCCCTCGACAGGGTACTACGAGCAGTACTTC
cdr3_aa: CASSPSTGYYEQYF

clone_size: -
d_call: -
v_call: TRBV18
j_call: TRBJ1-6
cdr3_nt: TGTGCCAGCTCACCGGGGACGGGGCACCCCGGATTCTCACCCCTCCACTTT
cdr3_aa: CASSPGTGHPGFSPLHF

clone_size: -
d_call: TRBD1
v_call: TRBV4-2
j_call: TRBJ2-1
cdr3_nt: TGTGCCAGCAGCTTCGGGACAGGGACCTACAATGAGCAGTTCTTC
cdr3_aa: CASSFGTGTYNEQFF

clone_size: -
d_call: -
v_call: TRBV6-5
j_call: TRBJ2-3
cdr3_nt: TGTGCCAGCAGTTACTCCCCCCTCGCAGATACGCAGTATTTT
cdr3_aa: CASSYSPLADTQYF

clone_size: -
d_call: -
v_call: TRBV4-2
j_call: TRBJ1-2
cdr3_nt: TGTGCCAGCAGCCAAGACAGACCTAACTATGGCTACACCTTC
cdr3_aa: CASSQDRPNYGYTF

clone_size: -
d_call: -
v_call: TRBV18
j_call: TRBJ1-2
cdr3_nt: TGTGCCAGCTCTTCGGGAGCTAACTATGGCTACACCTTC
cdr3_aa: CASSSGANYGYTF